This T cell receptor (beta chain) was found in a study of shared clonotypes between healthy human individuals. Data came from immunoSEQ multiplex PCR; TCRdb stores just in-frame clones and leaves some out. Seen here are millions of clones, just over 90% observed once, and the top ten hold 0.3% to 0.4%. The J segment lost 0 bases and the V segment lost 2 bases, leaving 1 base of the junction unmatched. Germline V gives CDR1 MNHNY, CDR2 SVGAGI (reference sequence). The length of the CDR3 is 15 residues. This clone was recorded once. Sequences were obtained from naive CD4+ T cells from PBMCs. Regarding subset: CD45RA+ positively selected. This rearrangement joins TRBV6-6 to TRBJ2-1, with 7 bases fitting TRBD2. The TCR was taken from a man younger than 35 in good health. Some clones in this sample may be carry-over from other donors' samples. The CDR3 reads CASSYLAVSYNEQFF. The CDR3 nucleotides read TGTGCCAGCAGTTACCTAGCGGTCTCCTACAATGAGCAGTTCTTC.